The present entry profiles one T cell receptor beta chain with its context. This sample stems from a study of blood T cell repertoires in COVID-19. CDR1 is SEHNR, CDR2 FQNEAQ, per germline (reference sequence). The CDR3 is made up of 14 amino acids. After removal of 0 bases from V and 12 bases from J, the junction contained 5 bases not matched to a gene. Sequenced by immunoSEQ multiplex PCR; TCRdb stores in-frame clones only, minus some. The repertoire consists of nearly 350,000 clones, with around nine tenths occurring once and the leading ten covering about 3.5%. The source is a woman aged 18-29 years who had recovered from COVID-19. The gene calls are TRBV7-9 and TRBJ1-6, with TRBD1 matching 7 bases. What was sequenced was peripheral blood. The CDR3 here is CASSLAGQWIPLHF. CDR3 in DNA: TGTGCCAGCAGCTTAGCGGGACAGTGGATACCCCTCCACTTT.